This T cell receptor (beta chain) emerged from a study of cytomegalovirus exposure and HLA in healthy donors. Both 60 Vbeta primers and 13 Jbeta primers went into the PCR. The assay was immunoSEQ multiplex PCR, and TCRdb's table has in-frame clones only and misses some. This sample has over 150,000 clones, with around 79% found just once. Germline V CDR1 and CDR2: MDHEN, SYDVKM. The CDR3 consists of 14 residues. V was shortened by 4 bases and J by 2 bases, with 11 bases between the two germline ends. This clone turned up a few times. The TCR originated in a man aged 18 to 29 in good health and CMV-seronegative. Sequenced: PBMCs. The rearrangement links TRBV28 to TRBJ1-2; perhaps TRBD1 as D (6 bases). The CDR3 DNA reads as TGTGCCAGCAGTTCGACAGGTCCCAACTATGGCTACACCTTC. Encoded protein: CASSSTGPNYGYTF.